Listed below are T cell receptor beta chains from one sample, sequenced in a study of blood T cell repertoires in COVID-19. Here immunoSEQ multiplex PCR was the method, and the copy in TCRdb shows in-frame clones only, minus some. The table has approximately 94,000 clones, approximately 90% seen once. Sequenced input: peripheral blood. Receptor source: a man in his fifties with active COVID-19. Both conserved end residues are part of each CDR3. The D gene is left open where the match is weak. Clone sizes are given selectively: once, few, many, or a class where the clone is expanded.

TGTGCCAGCATCGGGGTTCGCAGTTCACCCCTCCACTTT,CASIGVRSSPLHF,TRBJ1-6,.,.,TRBV6-5
TGTGCCAGCAGCGTAGCTCACGGACTAGCGGGAGGCAATGAGCAGTTCTTC,CASSVAHGLAGGNEQFF,TRBJ2-1,TRBD2,.,TRBV9
TGTGCCTGGAGTCCCCAGTCTGGAAACACCATATATTTT,CAWSPQSGNTIYF,TRBJ1-3,.,.,TRBV30
TGTGCCAGCAGCCCGAAGCGGACAGATACGCAGTATTTT,CASSPKRTDTQYF,TRBJ2-3,.,.,TRBV7-2
TGTGCCAGCAGTACCGGGACTAGCAGATACAATGAGCAGTTCTTC,CASSTGTSRYNEQFF,TRBJ2-1,TRBD2,.,TRBV2
TGTGCCAGCAGTTACTTGCCTAGCGGAAATTACAATGAGCAGTTCTTC,CASSYLPSGNYNEQFF,TRBJ2-1,TRBD2,.,TRBV6-5
TGTGCCAGCAGTGAAGGACGGAGAACTAGCACAGATACGCAGTATTTT,CASSEGRRTSTDTQYF,TRBJ2-3,.,.,TRBV6-1
TGTGCCAGCAGTTTAAGAGTTACGCAGTATTTT,CASSLRVTQYF,TRBJ2-3,.,.,TRBV27
TGCGCCAGCAGCTTGTTTTTCGGTTCCGAGCAGTTCTTC,CASSLFFGSEQFF,TRBJ2-1,.,.,TRBV5-1
TGTGCCAGTAGTCCTGACAGGGGCTACAATGAGCAGTTCTTC,CASSPDRGYNEQFF,TRBJ2-1,TRBD1,.,TRBV19
TGTGCCAGCAGCCAAGCCCCGAGGCTAGCGGAACTAAGCACAGATACGCAGTATTTT,CASSQAPRLAELSTDTQYF,TRBJ2-3,TRBD2,.,TRBV4-2
TGTGCCAGCAGCTCCGGTCCGGGGTACAGAACCTACGAGCAGTACTTC,CASSSGPGYRTYEQYF,TRBJ2-7,.,once,TRBV5-4
TGTGCCAGCAGCTCTCTAGACGGGAACTATGGCTACACCTTC,CASSSLDGNYGYTF,TRBJ1-2,.,.,TRBV11-1
TGTGCCAGCACTGGAACAGCCATTAATTCACCCCTCCACTTT,CASTGTAINSPLHF,TRBJ1-6,.,.,TRBV6-5
TGTGCCATCGGGCAGGCCAGCGGGAGTACCGGGACCCAGTACTTC,CAIGQASGSTGTQYF,TRBJ2-5,TRBD2,once,TRBV10-3
TGTGCCAGCTCAGGACAAAACTCCTATAATTCACCCCTCCACTTT,CASSGQNSYNSPLHF,TRBJ1-6,.,few,TRBV18
TGTGCCAGCTCACCACGGACAGGGCAGGGCTACACCTTC,CASSPRTGQGYTF,TRBJ1-2,TRBD1,.,TRBV18
TGTGCCAGCAGCCGATCGTTTGCAGGTAACACTGAAGCTTTCTTT,CASSRSFAGNTEAFF,TRBJ1-1,.,once,TRBV7-8
TGTGCCAGCAGCTTATTGACGGGAGGGCTAATAACAGATACGCAGTATTTT,CASSLLTGGLITDTQYF,TRBJ2-3,TRBD2,.,TRBV11-2
TGTGCCAGCAGTTACAGGCGGAGAAACAATCAGCCCCAGCATTTT,CASSYRRRNNQPQHF,TRBJ1-5,.,.,TRBV6-6
TGCGCCAGTGTTGTTAGCGGGGGGGCGCGAGGTGAGCAGTTCTTC,CASVVSGGARGEQFF,TRBJ2-1,TRBD2,.,TRBV10-1
TGTGCCAGCATCGCCGGGACATCCTATGGCTACACCTTC,CASIAGTSYGYTF,TRBJ1-2,.,.,TRBV12-3/TRBV12-4
TGTGCCAGCACCCTTGGCGGGACAACTAATGAAAAACTGTTTTTT,CASTLGGTTNEKLFF,TRBJ1-4,.,.,TRBV6-5
TGTGCCAGCAGCCAAGGACTAGCGGGAGATGAGCAGTTCTTC,CASSQGLAGDEQFF,TRBJ2-1,TRBD2,.,TRBV4-2
TGTGCCAGTAGTATAGGGGACAGGGGGACTAATGAAAAACTGTTTTTT,CASSIGDRGTNEKLFF,TRBJ1-4,TRBD1,.,TRBV19
TGTGCCAGCAGCGACGAGGGATATGGCTACACCTTC,CASSDEGYGYTF,TRBJ1-2,.,few,TRBV6-5
TGTGCCAGCAGGACGGACAGCCTCACCGGGGAGCTGTTTTTT,CASRTDSLTGELFF,TRBJ2-2,.,.,TRBV25-1
TGCGCCAGCAGCTTTGATTCAGGGGAGGGGTTCCCCCTCCACTTT,CASSFDSGEGFPLHF,TRBJ1-6,.,.,TRBV5-1
TGTGCCAGCTCCCGGGACAGAGCGAACACCGGGGAGCTGTTTTTT,CASSRDRANTGELFF,TRBJ2-2,TRBD1,.,TRBV19
TGTGCCAGCAGCGTAGCTTCCTACAATGAGCAGTTCTTC,CASSVASYNEQFF,TRBJ2-1,.,.,TRBV9
TGTGCCAGCAGCCTGGGACAGGACAGACGAAATTCACCCCTCCACTTT,CASSLGQDRRNSPLHF,TRBJ1-6,TRBD1,.,TRBV14
TGTGCCACCAGTGATGTTCGACAGGGGTACACAGATACGCAGTATTTT,CATSDVRQGYTDTQYF,TRBJ2-3,TRBD1,.,TRBV24-1
TGCGCCAGCAGCTTCGGACTAATTGGCTCCTACAATGAGCAGTTCTTC,CASSFGLIGSYNEQFF,TRBJ2-1,.,.,TRBV5-1
TGTGCCAGCAGCCCGGGACAGGGAAATTCACCCCTCCACTTT,CASSPGQGNSPLHF,TRBJ1-6,TRBD1,.,TRBV3-1/TRBV3-2
TGTGCCAGCAGCTTACAGGGAACGAACACCGGGGAGCTGTTTTTT,CASSLQGTNTGELFF,TRBJ2-2,.,.,TRBV7-9
TGTGCCAGTAGTAATGGACAGAGGGGCACTGAAGCTTTCTTT,CASSNGQRGTEAFF,TRBJ1-1,.,.,TRBV19
TGTGCCAGCAGCTTAGGCTGGCCGGGGGGTGAGCAGTTCTTC,CASSLGWPGGEQFF,TRBJ2-1,TRBD2,once,TRBV7-2
TGTGCCAGCAGCTTAGACAGCACTAGCACAGATACGCAGTATTTT,CASSLDSTSTDTQYF,TRBJ2-3,.,.,TRBV5-4
TGTGCCAGCAGCCTACGGACAGGGGAGGGCTATGGCTACACCTTC,CASSLRTGEGYGYTF,TRBJ1-2,TRBD1,.,TRBV13
TGTGCCAGCAGCTTAAGCGGGGTAGACTATGGCTACACCTTC,CASSLSGVDYGYTF,TRBJ1-2,.,.,TRBV7-3
TGTGCCAGCAGCCTACCGACTAGCGGGGCGAACACCGGGGAGCTGTTTTTT,CASSLPTSGANTGELFF,TRBJ2-2,TRBD2,.,TRBV3-1/TRBV3-2
TGTGCCAGTAGTGACGACAGGGGGAATTCACCCCTCCACTTT,CASSDDRGNSPLHF,TRBJ1-6,TRBD1,.,TRBV19
TGCGCCAGCAGGCCCCGGGTTGCGGATGGCTACACCTTC,CASRPRVADGYTF,TRBJ1-2,.,.,TRBV10-1
TGTGCCAGCTCACCCGGGGGACAGGGCTACAATGAGCAGTTCTTC,CASSPGGQGYNEQFF,TRBJ2-1,TRBD1,.,TRBV18
TGTGCCAGCAGTCCCCAGGGGCAGGGGAGCCAGCCCCAGCATTTT,CASSPQGQGSQPQHF,TRBJ1-5,.,once,TRBV28
TGTGCCAGCAGCTTCGGCGGCTCTGGGGCCAACGTCCTGACTTTC,CASSFGGSGANVLTF,TRBJ2-6,.,.,TRBV7-9
TGTGCCAGCTCACCCGGGACAGGGGTTGGCTACACCTTC,CASSPGTGVGYTF,TRBJ1-2,TRBD1,.,TRBV18
TGTGCCAGCAGCTTAGTTGGGCGGGGATCCTACAATGAGCAGTTCTTC,CASSLVGRGSYNEQFF,TRBJ2-1,.,.,TRBV11-2
TGCGCCAGCAGCCTAACAGCAGATAATTCACCCCTCCACTTT,CASSLTADNSPLHF,TRBJ1-6,.,.,TRBV5-1
TGTGCCAGCAGTTTAGATGGGCGGGGGCCGTCCTACGAGCAGTACTTC,CASSLDGRGPSYEQYF,TRBJ2-7,.,.,TRBV27
TGTGCCAGCTCCCCTCGCGGGGCTGGGGCCAACGTCCTGACTTTC,CASSPRGAGANVLTF,TRBJ2-6,.,.,TRBV5-5